The T cell receptor beta chain under discussion was sequenced for a study of T-cell reconstitution after alpha-beta-depleted transplantation in children. It was with unique molecular identifiers that the TCRbeta library was prepared. TCRdb re-derived calls from the PCR reads in MiXCR, one entry per CDR3 protein. The data hold about a million distinct CDR3 sequences, with roughly 29% observed a single time. Study observations and caveats: Reportedly, only several hundred clones from non-depleted graft cells drove alpha-beta T-cell counts at about two months. One year after transplant, T-cell counts and diversity came mostly from newly produced T cells.

Of note for this clonotype: Its specificity is unknown.

Per the germline V gene, CDR1 is SGHAT and CDR2 is FQNNGV. V shed 3 bases, J shed 4 bases, and the junction held 5 bases outside the gene matches. The CDR3 length is 14 residues. Sample: PBMCs, mostly from graft donor cells, taken 360 days after TCRalphabeta/CD19-depleted stem cell transplant. The sequence derives from a boy in the first two years of life who had a stem cell transplant for SCID, so the T cells may come from the graft donor. The chain joins TRBV11-2 to TRBJ1-2; TRBD1 matches at 7 bases. CDR3 sequence: CASSFNRGGYGYTF. In DNA form, the CDR3 reads TGTGCCAGCAGCTTCAACAGGGGTGGCTATGGCTACACCTTC.